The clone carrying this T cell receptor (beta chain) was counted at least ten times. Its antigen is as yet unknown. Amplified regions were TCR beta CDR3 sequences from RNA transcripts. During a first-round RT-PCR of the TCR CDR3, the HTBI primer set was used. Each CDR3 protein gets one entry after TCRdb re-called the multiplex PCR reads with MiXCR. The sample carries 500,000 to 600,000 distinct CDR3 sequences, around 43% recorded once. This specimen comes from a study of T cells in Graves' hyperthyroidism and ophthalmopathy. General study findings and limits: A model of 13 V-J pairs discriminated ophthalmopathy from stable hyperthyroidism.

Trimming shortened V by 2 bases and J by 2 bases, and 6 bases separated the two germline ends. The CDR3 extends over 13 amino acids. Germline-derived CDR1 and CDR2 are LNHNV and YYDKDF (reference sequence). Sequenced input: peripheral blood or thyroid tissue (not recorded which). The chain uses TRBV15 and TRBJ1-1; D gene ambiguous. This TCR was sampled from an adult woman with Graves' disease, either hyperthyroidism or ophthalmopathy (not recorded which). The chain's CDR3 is CATSRQVNTEAFF. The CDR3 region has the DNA TGTGCCACCAGCAGACAGGTTAACACTGAAGCTTTCTTT.